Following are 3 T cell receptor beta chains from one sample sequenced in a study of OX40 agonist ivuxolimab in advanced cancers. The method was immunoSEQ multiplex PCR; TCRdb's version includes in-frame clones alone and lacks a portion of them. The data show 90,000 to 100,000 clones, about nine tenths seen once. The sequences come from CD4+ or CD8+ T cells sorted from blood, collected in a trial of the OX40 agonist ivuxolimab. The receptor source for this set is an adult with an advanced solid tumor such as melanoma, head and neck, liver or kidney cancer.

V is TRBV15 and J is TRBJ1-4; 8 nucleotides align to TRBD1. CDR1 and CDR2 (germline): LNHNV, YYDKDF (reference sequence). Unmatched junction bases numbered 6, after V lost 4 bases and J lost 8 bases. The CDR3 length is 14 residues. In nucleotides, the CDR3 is TGTGCCACCAGCAAGACAGGGGCGGGCGAAAAACTGTTTTTT. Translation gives CATSKTGAGEKLFF.

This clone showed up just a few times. CDR3 coding DNA: TGTGCCAGCAGGCCGGCCGGAAACTATAATTCACCCCTCCACTTT. This encodes CASRPAGNYNSPLHF. The gene calls are TRBV6-1 and TRBJ1-6; no firm D call. This CDR3 is 15 amino acids long. The germline gives CDR1 MNHNS, CDR2 SASEGT. Trimming removed 6 bases at V and 3 bases at J, with 12 bases between.

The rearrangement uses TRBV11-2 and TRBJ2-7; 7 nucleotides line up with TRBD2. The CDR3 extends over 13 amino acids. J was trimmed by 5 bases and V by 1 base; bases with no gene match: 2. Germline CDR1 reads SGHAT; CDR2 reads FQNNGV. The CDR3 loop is CASSLAGGNEQYV. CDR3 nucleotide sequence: TGTGCCAGCAGCTTAGCGGGAGGCAACGAGCAGTACGTC.